A selection of T cell receptor beta chains follows, all from one sample in a study of breast tumors, draining lymph nodes, adjacent tissues. TCRdb recomputed calls from the multiplex PCR reads with MiXCR, one row per CDR3 protein. The table includes some 120,000 distinct CDR3 sequences, around 20% detected once. Source material: axillary lymph node tissue. These receptors came from a female donor with breast cancer. Some clones in this sample may be carry-over from other donors' samples. Each CDR3 is given with its conserved first and last residue. Each record gives: clone size, V gene, J gene, D gene, CDR3 DNA, CDR3 protein. A D gene is named only where the DNA matches it firmly. Clone sizes are given selectively: once, few, many, or a class where the clone is expanded.

size: -
V: TRBV7-2
J: TRBJ2-7
D: TRBD2
DNA: TGTGCCAGCAGCTTAATCAGCGGGGTGGAGCAGTACTTC
CDR3: CASSLISGVEQYF

size: -
V: TRBV30
J: TRBJ2-5
D: TRBD1
DNA: TGTGCCTGGAACCCGGGACAGGGGGCTCGGGAGACCCAGTACTTC
CDR3: CAWNPGQGARETQYF

size: many
V: TRBV3-1
J: TRBJ2-3
D: -
DNA: TGTGCCAGCAGCCAAGGGACTGATTCGGTAGATACGCAGTATTTT
CDR3: CASSQGTDSVDTQYF

size: many
V: TRBV20-1
J: TRBJ1-2
D: -
DNA: TGCAGTGCTAGAGACAGGGAATATTACAGTAACTATGGCTACACCTTC
CDR3: CSARDREYYSNYGYTF

size: -
V: TRBV28
J: TRBJ1-1
D: -
DNA: TGTGCCAGCAGTTTGGGCTGGGTCACTGAAGCTTTCTTT
CDR3: CASSLGWVTEAFF

size: few
V: TRBV5-1
J: TRBJ2-5
D: TRBD1
DNA: TGCGCCAGCAGCTCATGGGGACAGGGGATGGAGACCCAGTACTTC
CDR3: CASSSWGQGMETQYF

size: -
V: TRBV29-1
J: TRBJ1-2
D: -
DNA: TGCAGCGTTGGAGGTGAAACCTTACAGGGAGCTAACTATGGCTACACCTTC
CDR3: CSVGGETLQGANYGYTF

size: many
V: TRBV30
J: TRBJ2-3
D: -
DNA: TGTGCCTGGAGAGGTGGTTCAGGATATACGCAGTATTTT
CDR3: CAWRGGSGYTQYF

size: -
V: TRBV11-1
J: TRBJ2-1
D: TRBD2
DNA: TGTGCCAGCAGCCTCACTGAACGGCTAGCGGGAGACCATGAGCAGTCCTTC
CDR3: CASSLTERLAGDHEQSF

size: many
V: TRBV5-1
J: TRBJ1-6
D: TRBD1
DNA: TGCGCCAGCAGCAACCGGGACAGCCATTCACCCCTCCACTTT
CDR3: CASSNRDSHSPLHF

size: many
V: TRBV16
J: TRBJ2-5
D: TRBD1
DNA: TGTGCCAGCAGCCCGACAGGGGGCCAAGAGACCCAGTACTTC
CDR3: CASSPTGGQETQYF

size: -
V: TRBV6-5
J: TRBJ1-4
D: TRBD1
DNA: TGTGCCAGCAGTTACTCTAGGACAGGGACTGAAAAACTGTTTTTT
CDR3: CASSYSRTGTEKLFF

size: many
V: TRBV18
J: TRBJ2-7
D: TRBD1
DNA: TGTGCCAGCTCAGTCCGCCCGGGACAGGGGATTTCTGGCGAGCAGTACTTC
CDR3: CASSVRPGQGISGEQYF

size: many
V: TRBV19
J: TRBJ2-7
D: -
DNA: TGTGCCAGTAGTATCGGCAGGGCCTACGAGCAGTACTTC
CDR3: CASSIGRAYEQYF

size: -
V: TRBV27
J: TRBJ2-7
D: -
DNA: TGTGCCAGCAGTACGGGACTGACATACGAGCAGTACTTC
CDR3: CASSTGLTYEQYF

size: many
V: TRBV19
J: TRBJ2-7
D: TRBD2
DNA: TGTGCCAGTAGTGCTAGCGGGAGCTCCTACGAGCAGTACTTC
CDR3: CASSASGSSYEQYF

size: once
V: TRBV10-3
J: TRBJ1-1
D: -
DNA: TGTGCCATCAGAAGCGCAGGACCAAACACTGAAGCTTTCTTT
CDR3: CAIRSAGPNTEAFF

size: many
V: TRBV3-1
J: TRBJ1-6
D: TRBD1
DNA: TGTGCCAGCAGCACAGGGGGTGTGGGGGGAAGGCATTCACCCCTCCACTTT
CDR3: CASSTGGVGGRHSPLHF

size: many
V: TRBV10-3
J: TRBJ2-1
D: TRBD2
DNA: TGTGCCATCAGTGGGCTAGCGGGAAACAATGAGCAGTTCTTC
CDR3: CAISGLAGNNEQFF

size: many
V: TRBV27
J: TRBJ2-1
D: -
DNA: TGTGCCAGCAGTCCATTTCTAGGGTTGTCCTACAATGAGCAGTTCTTC
CDR3: CASSPFLGLSYNEQFF

size: many
V: TRBV30
J: TRBJ2-7
D: -
DNA: TGTGCCTGCCGGACAGAGACCTCCTACGAGCAGTACTTC
CDR3: CACRTETSYEQYF

size: many
V: TRBV30
J: TRBJ1-6
D: TRBD1
DNA: TGTGCCTGGAGTGATTTCCCAACCGGGACAGGGGACTCACCCCTCCACTTT
CDR3: CAWSDFPTGTGDSPLHF

size: many
V: TRBV5-1
J: TRBJ2-1
D: -
DNA: TGCGCCAGCAGCAACATTGGGGGAGAGCAGTTCTTC
CDR3: CASSNIGGEQFF

size: few
V: TRBV20-1
J: TRBJ2-4
D: -
DNA: TGCAGTGCCGACCACGCCCTAGCCAAAAACATTCAGTACTTC
CDR3: CSADHALAKNIQYF

size: few
V: TRBV30
J: TRBJ1-5
D: TRBD1
DNA: TGTGCCTGGAGCCCGGGACAGACTTTTAGCAATCAGCTCCAGCATTTT
CDR3: CAWSPGQTFSNQLQHF

size: -
V: TRBV30
J: TRBJ2-2
D: -
DNA: TGTGCCTACGCTCAGGGATTACCGAGCACCGGGGAGCTGTTTTTT
CDR3: CAYAQGLPSTGELFF

size: many
V: TRBV12-3/TRBV12-4
J: TRBJ1-2
D: -
DNA: TGTGCCAGCAGTTTAGACAGGACGGGCTATGGCTACACCTTC
CDR3: CASSLDRTGYGYTF

size: many
V: TRBV6-1
J: TRBJ1-2
D: -
DNA: TGTGCCAGCAGGCCGGCGGGGGCGATAAACTATGGCTACACCTTC
CDR3: CASRPAGAINYGYTF

size: many
V: TRBV2
J: TRBJ2-3
D: -
DNA: TGTGCCACCCAGACAGGTTCCTCCGCAGATACGCAGTATTTT
CDR3: CATQTGSSADTQYF

size: -
V: TRBV28
J: TRBJ1-3
D: -
DNA: TGTGCCAGCAGCGAGGACAGCCCTGGAAACACCATATATTTT
CDR3: CASSEDSPGNTIYF

size: many
V: TRBV2
J: TRBJ2-3
D: -
DNA: TGTGCCTGGACCAGAGATCGCCGCACAGATACGCAGTATTTT
CDR3: CAWTRDRRTDTQYF

size: many
V: TRBV25-1
J: TRBJ2-1
D: TRBD2
DNA: TGTGCCAGCAGCGCGACTAGCGGGGCCTACAATGAGCAGTTCTTC
CDR3: CASSATSGAYNEQFF

size: many
V: TRBV2
J: TRBJ2-1
D: -
DNA: TGTGCCAGCAGTGAGGAGGGCCAGAATGAGCAGTTCTTC
CDR3: CASSEEGQNEQFF

size: many
V: TRBV20-1
J: TRBJ2-7
D: TRBD1
DNA: TGCAGTGCTAGGGGACCGGGACAGGTTTTAAACGAGCAGTACTTC
CDR3: CSARGPGQVLNEQYF

size: few
V: TRBV28
J: TRBJ2-1
D: TRBD2
DNA: TGTGCCAGCAGTTTAGCGGGAGGGCCGAGCTCCTACAATGAGCAGTTCTTC
CDR3: CASSLAGGPSSYNEQFF

size: many
V: TRBV7-9
J: TRBJ1-4
D: -
DNA: TGTGCCAGCAGCCCTCTGGAGGAAAAACTGTTTTTT
CDR3: CASSPLEEKLFF

size: many
V: TRBV19
J: TRBJ1-6
D: -
DNA: TGTGCCAGTAGTTCAGGACAGAATTCACCCCTCCACTTT
CDR3: CASSSGQNSPLHF

size: many
V: TRBV10-3
J: TRBJ1-5
D: -
DNA: TGTGCCATCAGTGAGAATCGGGATCAGCCCCAGCATTTT
CDR3: CAISENRDQPQHF

size: many
V: TRBV6-6
J: TRBJ2-7
D: -
DNA: TGTGCCAGCAGTACCTGGACGGATTCCTACGAGCAGTACTTC
CDR3: CASSTWTDSYEQYF

size: few
V: TRBV3-1
J: TRBJ2-3
D: TRBD1
DNA: TGTGCCAGCAGCCTCCGGGACAGCAGCTTCACAGATACGCAGTATTTT
CDR3: CASSLRDSSFTDTQYF

size: many
V: TRBV19
J: TRBJ1-6
D: -
DNA: TGTGCCAGTAGTAGGACCGGGAGTTCAATTAATTCACCCCTCCACTTT
CDR3: CASSRTGSSINSPLHF

size: -
V: TRBV15
J: TRBJ1-1
D: -
DNA: TGTGCCACCAGCAAGGACGGGAGGAACGCTGAAGCTTTCTTT
CDR3: CATSKDGRNAEAFF

size: many
V: TRBV5-5
J: TRBJ1-3
D: TRBD1
DNA: TGTGCCAGCAGAAGGGACAGCAGCTCTGGAAACACCATATATTTT
CDR3: CASRRDSSSGNTIYF

size: many
V: TRBV9
J: TRBJ1-6
D: -
DNA: TGTGCCAGCAGCGTGACTTGGGACGGCAATTCACCCCTCCACTTT
CDR3: CASSVTWDGNSPLHF

size: -
V: TRBV27
J: TRBJ2-2
D: TRBD2
DNA: TGTGCCAGCAGTCTATGGGACTACCCGAACACCGGGGAGCTGTTTTTT
CDR3: CASSLWDYPNTGELFF

size: few
V: TRBV5-1
J: TRBJ2-4
D: TRBD1
DNA: TGCGCCAGCAGCTCAAGCCGACAGGGTAACATTCAGTACTTC
CDR3: CASSSSRQGNIQYF

size: few
V: TRBV28
J: TRBJ2-3
D: TRBD2
DNA: TGTGCCAGCAGTTCCACTAGCGGGAGGAGGTCAGATACGCAGTATTTT
CDR3: CASSSTSGRRSDTQYF

size: many
V: TRBV18
J: TRBJ2-7
D: TRBD1
DNA: TGTGCCAGCTCACCGAGAGACGGGACAGGGAAGGGTTACGAGCAGTACTTC
CDR3: CASSPRDGTGKGYEQYF

size: many
V: TRBV9
J: TRBJ2-7
D: TRBD1
DNA: TGTGCCAGCAGTCGTAGACAGGGGTGGTCCTACGAGCAGTACTTC
CDR3: CASSRRQGWSYEQYF